This T cell receptor (beta chain) emerged from a study of T cell repertoires in ileal Crohn's disease. Libraries were prepared by immunoSEQ multiplex PCR; TCRdb keeps only in-frame clonotypes and omits some of them. The table shows roughly 13,000 clones, with roughly 87% occurring only once. The CDR3 loop spans 16 amino acids. V shed 6 bases and J 7 bases; nucleotides not matched to a gene: 10. Per the germline V gene, CDR1 is MNHEY and CDR2 is SVGAGI. The genes are TRBV6-5 and TRBJ2-1; 12 bases are a match to TRBD2. The sample was ileal tissue. This receptor was taken from an adult with Crohn's disease. The CDR3 DNA reads as TGTGCCAGCAGCTACCGACTAGCGGGGGTCCCGAATGAGCAGTTCTTC. Encoded protein: CASSYRLAGVPNEQFF.